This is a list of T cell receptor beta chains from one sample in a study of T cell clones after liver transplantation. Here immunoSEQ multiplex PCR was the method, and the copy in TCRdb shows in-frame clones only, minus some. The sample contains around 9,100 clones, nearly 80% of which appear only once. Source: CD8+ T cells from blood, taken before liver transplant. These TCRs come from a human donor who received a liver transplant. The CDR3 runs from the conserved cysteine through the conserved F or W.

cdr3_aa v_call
CASSTPGRLYNEQFF TRBV28
CASSLYQDMNTEAFF TRBV27
CASSQELAGYNEQFF TRBV4-3
CASSVEGGGQDFRTQYF TRBV9
CASSGSGGVSEQFF TRBV11-3
CASSFFSQKNTEAFF TRBV4-1
CASSPWGDGEAFF TRBV7-8
CASSSSPREYNADTQYF TRBV28
CASSLAKLAVYQETQYF TRBV28
CASSPGGDEQFF TRBV27
CASSLDLGTALNSNQPQHF TRBV7-9
CASSVRERDYGYTF TRBV9
CATSRDGGGAGNTIYF TRBV15
CASSQIAGGPPDTQYF TRBV27
CASSMNGGDYSNQPQHF TRBV19
CASYSGGGGPYEQYF TRBV5-7
CASSLGGAAYEQYF TRBV7-2
CAWSVLTGGLAGPHWEQYF TRBV30
CASSQGQGYNYGYTF TRBV4-3
CASSEAGWYRTLFSPLHF TRBV6-1
CASSLQTSGSYNEQFF TRBV5-1
CASSPGPLRYNEQFF TRBV6-4
CASSLTSGGTTDTQYF TRBV4-2
CASSQDLPYEQYF TRBV4-3
CASSPGTMQETQYF TRBV11-2
CASSGRDSTYEQYF TRBV5-5
CASSFQQTSGETQYF TRBV27
CASSSSGTTYGYTF TRBV7-3
CASSLGRNLQETQYF TRBV7-8
CSVETPNHYNEQFF TRBV29-1